Shown below are 17 T cell receptor beta chains from a single sample sequenced in a study of blood T cell repertoires in COVID-19. The protocol was immunoSEQ multiplex PCR, while the TCRdb copy is restricted to in-frame clones and leaves out a portion. The sample consists of about 370,000 clones, over 85% of them appearing once. Source material: PBMCs or T cells enriched from blood (not recorded which). These receptors were obtained from a woman younger than 45 who had recovered from COVID-19.

The J gene is TRBJ1-2, the V gene TRBV7-9; tentative D call: TRBD1 (6 bases). V was pared by 5 bases and J by 6 bases, with 22 bases between. Germline lookup yields CDR1 SEHNR and CDR2 FQNEAQ (reference sequence). The length of the CDR3 is 16 residues. The DNA of the CDR3 is TGTGCCAGCAGCCAATGGACAGTCAGAAGTTGGGATGGCTACACCTTC. This sequence encodes CASSQWTVRSWDGYTF. The full variable domain, its missing parts supplied by reference TRBV7-9 and TRBJ1-2, is DTGVSQNPRHKITKRGQNVTFRCDPISEHNRLYWYRQTLGQGPEFLTYFQNEAQLEKSRLLSDRFSAERPKGSFSTLEIQRTEQGDSAMYLCASSQWTVRSWDGYTFGSGTRLTVV.

This chain connects TRBV3-1 (or the pseudogene TRBV3-2) to TRBJ1-3; 8 bases agree with TRBD1. V shed 0 bases and J 6 bases; nucleotides not matched to a gene: 10. The CDR3 covers 17 residues. Germline V lookup: CDR1 LGHDT, CDR2 YNNKEL (reference sequence). CDR3 residues: CASSQDILGTGLNTIYF. For the CDR3, the DNA is TGTGCCAGCAGCCAAGACATATTGGGGACAGGCTTAAACACCATATATTTT.

This clone was counted at least ten times. The V gene is TRBV4-2, the J gene TRBJ1-4, with a weak D call TRBD1 (6 bases). CDR3 length: 15 residues. V dropped 1 base and J dropped 7 bases, with 13 bases sitting between them. Germline lookup yields CDR1 LGHNA and CDR2 YNFKEQ. CDR3 sequence (DNA): TGTGCCAGCAGCCAAGTCAGGGGCGAGTCTGAAAAACTGTTTTTT. Translated: CASSQVRGESEKLFF.

The chain has TRBV7-8 and TRBJ1-2, with 8 nucleotides matching TRBD1. The CDR3 consists of 18 residues. V lost 5 bases, J lost 4 bases, and 18 bases stayed unmatched. Looked up from germline, CDR1 is SGHVS and CDR2 is FQNEAQ. The CDR3 protein is CASSHSSYPGQGSYGYTF. In DNA, the CDR3 is TGTGCCAGCAGCCACTCCTCTTACCCCGGACAGGGCTCCTATGGCTACACCTTC.

The chain has TRBV3-1 (or the pseudogene TRBV3-2) and TRBJ2-7; no firm D call. The CDR3 has 14 residues. CDR1 and CDR2 (germline): LGHDT, YNNKEL (reference sequence). V lost 5 bases to trimming and J lost 3 bases, with 14 bases between them. CDR3 region: CASSNITENYEQYF. CDR3 DNA: TGTGCCAGCAGCAACATCACAGAGAACTACGAGCAGTACTTC.

J is TRBJ1-5 and V is TRBV7-9, with 9 nucleotides matching TRBD1. The CDR3 sequence is 14 residues long. V trimming: 5 bases; J trimming: 5 bases; junction bases outside the gene matches: 4. Germline V gene sequence: CDR1 SEHNR, CDR2 FQNEAQ (reference sequence). The CDR3 sequence is CASSRTGEDQPQHF. CDR3 in DNA: TGTGCCAGCAGCCGGACAGGGGAGGATCAGCCCCAGCATTTT.

CDR3 in amino acids: CATSDPRPARVGTDTQYF. The DNA of the CDR3 is TGTGCCACCAGTGACCCTAGGCCAGCGAGGGTGGGGACAGATACGCAGTATTTT. The V call is TRBV24-1, the J call TRBJ2-3; D possibly corresponds to TRBD2 (5 bases). The CDR3 length is 18 residues. Germline V gives CDR1 KGHDR, CDR2 SFDVKD. Trimming removed 4 bases from V and 3 bases from J, with 22 bases in between.

The chain uses TRBV2 and TRBJ2-5, with TRBD2 identical over 8 bases. The CDR3 runs to 15 residues. Germline V gene data show CDR1 as SNHLY and CDR2 as FYNNEI. V trimming: 3 bases; J trimming: 0 bases; junction bases outside the gene matches: 3. For the CDR3, the DNA is TGTGCCAGCAGTGATGCAGCGGGGGACCAAGAGACCCAGTACTTC. Residues: CASSDAAGDQETQYF.

The count of this clone is one. This chain connects TRBV7-8 to TRBJ2-3; perhaps TRBD2 as D (6 bases). The CDR3 contains 14 residues. CDR1 is SGHVS and CDR2 is FQNEAQ in the germline V gene. The V end was cut by 2 bases, the J end by 2 bases, with 8 bases between. CDR3 coding DNA: TGTGCCAGCAGCTTACGGGGGACCACAGATACGCAGTATTTT. It codes for CASSLRGTTDTQYF.

The chain recombines TRBV27 with TRBJ2-1; 13 bases agree with TRBD2. The V gene end was trimmed by 5 bases and the J gene end by 10 bases; junction bases not matched to a gene: 17. This CDR3 contains 18 residues. Looked up from germline, CDR1 is MNHEY and CDR2 is SMNVEV (reference sequence). CDR3 nucleotides: TGTGCCAGCAGTCCGCGACTAGCGGGAGGCCGAAAACAAAGGGAGCAGTTCTTC. Translation: CASSPRLAGGRKQREQFF.

The chain combines TRBV4-1 with TRBJ1-4, with a weak D call TRBD1 (5 bases). Per the germline V gene, CDR1 is MGHRA and CDR2 is YSYEKL. With 4 bases removed from V and 5 bases from J, the gap between germline ends came to 20 bases. The CDR3 is made up of 17 amino acids. The CDR3 DNA reads as TGCGCCAGCAGCCCTCTTAGGCCTGACAGACGGAATGAAAAACTGTTTTTT. Translated: CASSPLRPDRRNEKLFF.

This clone was detected only once. The chain joins TRBV5-1 to TRBJ1-1, with a possible D match to TRBD1 (5 bases). Germline CDR1 is SGHRS and CDR2 is YFSETQ. The CDR3 totals 14 residues. V lost 4 bases and J 1 base, leaving 11 bases between the germline ends. CDR3 protein: CASSPLTGNTEAFF. Here the CDR3 DNA reads TGCGCCAGCAGCCCGTTAACAGGGAACACTGAAGCTTTCTTT. Complete variable domain (other parts from reference TRBV5-1 and TRBJ1-1): KAGVTQTPRYLIKTRGQQVTLSCSPISGHRSVSWYQQTPGQGLQFLFEYFSETQRNKGNFPGRFSGRQFSNSRSEMNVSTLELGDSALYLCASSPLTGNTEAFFGQGTRLTVV.

This clone was detected only a few times. Different DNA sequences within this sample yield the same CDR3. V and J are TRBV18 and TRBJ1-1; D not certain. The CDR3 sequence is 13 residues long. In germline, CDR1 is KGHSH, CDR2 LQKENI. Trimming shortened V by 2 bases and J by 1 base, and 5 bases separated the two germline ends. This CDR3 reads CASSPVRNTEAFF. As DNA, the CDR3 is TGTGCCAGCTCACCAGTTCGGAACACTGAAGCTTTCTTT.

The DNA for the CDR3 is TGTGCCAGCAGTTACTCGAGGGTGAACACTGAAGCTTTCTTT. Its protein product is CASSYSRVNTEAFF. The V call is TRBV6-2 or TRBV6-3, the J call TRBJ1-1; D is undetermined. In germline, CDR1 is MNHEY, CDR2 SVGEGT. V was clipped by 0 bases and J by 0 bases, with 5 bases between them. CDR3 length: 14 residues.

The sample holds one count of this clone. The chain employs TRBV5-4 and TRBJ2-1; 7 nucleotides agree with TRBD1. V dropped 4 bases and J dropped 8; count of bases not matched to a gene: 18. Germline values: CDR1 SGHNT, CDR2 YYREEE (reference sequence). The CDR3 runs 17 residues. The CDR3 DNA reads as TGTGCCAGCAGCGCCTCCACGGGGACAGCGTTTCTTGATGAGCAGTTCTTC. Its protein product is CASSASTGTAFLDEQFF.

The chain links TRBV19 to TRBJ1-1; D is uncertain. V lost 1 base, J lost 5 bases, and 11 bases lay in between. The germline V gene has CDR1 LNHDA and CDR2 SQIVND (reference sequence). The CDR3 consists of 14 residues. As DNA, the CDR3 is TGTGCCAGTAGTATAGGCCCGGGGAGGACTGAAGCTTTCTTT. It translates to CASSIGPGRTEAFF.

This chain joins TRBV28 and TRBJ1-2; TRBD1 matches at 9 bases. V gave up 8 bases and J gave up 6 bases; unmatched junction bases: 10. There are 14 residues in the CDR3. From germline, CDR1 is MDHEN and CDR2 SYDVKM. As DNA, the CDR3 is TGTGCCAGCCGGATACAACAGGGGGCGCATGGCTACACCTTC. It codes for CASRIQQGAHGYTF.